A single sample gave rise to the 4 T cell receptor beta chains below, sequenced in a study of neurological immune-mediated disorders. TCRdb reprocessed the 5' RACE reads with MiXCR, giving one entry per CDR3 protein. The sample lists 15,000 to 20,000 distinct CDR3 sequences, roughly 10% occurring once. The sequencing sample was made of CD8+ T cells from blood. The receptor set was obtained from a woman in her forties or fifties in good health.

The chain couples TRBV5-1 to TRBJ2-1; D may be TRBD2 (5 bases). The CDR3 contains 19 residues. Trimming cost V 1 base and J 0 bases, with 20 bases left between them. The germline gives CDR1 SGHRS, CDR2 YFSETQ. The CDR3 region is CASSLHFLSAASSYNEQFF. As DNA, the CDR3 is TGCGCCAGCAGCTTGCATTTTCTCTCAGCGGCCTCCTCCTACAATGAGCAGTTCTTC.

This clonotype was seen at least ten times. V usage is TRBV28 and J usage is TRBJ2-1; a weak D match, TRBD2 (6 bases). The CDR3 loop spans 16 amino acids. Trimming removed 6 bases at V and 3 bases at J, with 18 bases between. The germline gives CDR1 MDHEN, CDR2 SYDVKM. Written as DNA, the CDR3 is TGTGCCAGCAGCTTCGTTGCGGGGTGGGACTACAATGAGCAGTTCTTC. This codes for CASSFVAGWDYNEQFF.

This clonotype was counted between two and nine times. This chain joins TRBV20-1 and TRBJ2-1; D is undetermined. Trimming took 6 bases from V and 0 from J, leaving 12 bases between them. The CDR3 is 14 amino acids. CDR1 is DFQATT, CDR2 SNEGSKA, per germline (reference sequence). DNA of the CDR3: TGCAGTGCGTTCACGATAAGCTCCTACAATGAGCAGTTCTTC. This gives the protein CSAFTISSYNEQFF.

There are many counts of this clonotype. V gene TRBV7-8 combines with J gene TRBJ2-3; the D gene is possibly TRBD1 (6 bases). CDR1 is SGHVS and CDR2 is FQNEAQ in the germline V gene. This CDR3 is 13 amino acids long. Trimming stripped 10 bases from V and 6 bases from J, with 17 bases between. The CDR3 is CATDPGQFDTQYF. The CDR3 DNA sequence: TGTGCCACCGACCCCGGACAGTTCGATACGCAGTATTTT.